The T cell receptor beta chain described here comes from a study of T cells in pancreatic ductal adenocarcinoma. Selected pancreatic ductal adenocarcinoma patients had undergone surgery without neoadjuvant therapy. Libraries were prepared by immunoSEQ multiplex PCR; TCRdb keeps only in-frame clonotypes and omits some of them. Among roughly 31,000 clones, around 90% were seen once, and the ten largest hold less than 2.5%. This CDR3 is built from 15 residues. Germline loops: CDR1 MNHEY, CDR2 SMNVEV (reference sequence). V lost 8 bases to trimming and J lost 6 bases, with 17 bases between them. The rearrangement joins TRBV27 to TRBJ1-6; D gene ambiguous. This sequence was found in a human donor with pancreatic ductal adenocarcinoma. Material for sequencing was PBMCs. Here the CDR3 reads CASASSQRSNSPLHF. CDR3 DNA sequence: TGTGCCAGCGCCTCCTCACAGCGGAGTAATTCACCCCTCCACTTT.